This T cell receptor (beta chain) is drawn from a study of blood T cell repertoires in COVID-19. Study context: Specimens from acute and convalescent COVID-19 originated in the United States, Italy and Spain. T cells, B-cell-depleted T cells, or PBMCs provided the cDNA or gDNA that served as material.

The V segment lost 1 base and the J segment 6 bases; nucleotides outside the gene matches: 14. The CDR3 contains 19 residues. Germline V gene data show CDR1 as KGHDR and CDR2 as SFDVKD. The Seattle patients joined while their infection was active and were tracked longitudinally afterward. In the original processing: The assay estimated nucleated cells by amplifying reference gene primers. Measured with immunoSEQ multiplex PCR; TCRdb has only the in-frame clones, and not every one. V and J calls and clone size are copied from that table; D and trimming were computed from the DNA. The table includes tens of thousands of clones, 89% detected once.

The sequenced sample was peripheral blood. This receptor was obtained from a man aged 55 to 70 with COVID-19, enrolled during active disease. The chain carries TRBV24-1 and TRBJ2-3, with 11 bases that match TRBD1. The CDR3 DNA is TGTGCCACCAGTGATTTTCGAGGACCGGGACAGGGGGTAAGGGATACGCAGTATTTT. This encodes CATSDFRGPGQGVRDTQYF.